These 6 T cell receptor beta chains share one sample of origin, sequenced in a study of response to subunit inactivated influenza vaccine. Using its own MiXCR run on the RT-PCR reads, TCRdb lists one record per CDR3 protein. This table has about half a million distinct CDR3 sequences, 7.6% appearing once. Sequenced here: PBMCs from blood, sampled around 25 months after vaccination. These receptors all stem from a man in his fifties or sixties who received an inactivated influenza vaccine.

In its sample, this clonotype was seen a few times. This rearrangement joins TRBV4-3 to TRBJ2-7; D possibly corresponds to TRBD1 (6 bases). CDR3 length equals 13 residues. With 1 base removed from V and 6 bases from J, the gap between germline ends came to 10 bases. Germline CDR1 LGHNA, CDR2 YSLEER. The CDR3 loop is CASSQAEGGEQYF. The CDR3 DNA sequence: TGCGCCAGCAGCCAAGCGGAAGGGGGCGAGCAGTACTTC.

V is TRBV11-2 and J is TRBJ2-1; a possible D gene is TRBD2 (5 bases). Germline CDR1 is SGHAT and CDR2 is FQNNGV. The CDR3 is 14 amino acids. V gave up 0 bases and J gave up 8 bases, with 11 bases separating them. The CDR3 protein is CASSLDRASYEQFF. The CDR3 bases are TGTGCCAGCAGCTTAGATAGGGCTAGCTATGAGCAGTTCTTC.

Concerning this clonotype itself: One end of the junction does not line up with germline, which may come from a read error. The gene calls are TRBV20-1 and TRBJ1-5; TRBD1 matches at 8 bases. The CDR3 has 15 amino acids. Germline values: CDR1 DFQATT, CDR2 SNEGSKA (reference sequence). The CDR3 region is CSARGAPQGAQPQHF. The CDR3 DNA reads TGCAGCGCTAGAGGAGCTCCCCAGGGGGCACAGCCCCAGCATTTT.

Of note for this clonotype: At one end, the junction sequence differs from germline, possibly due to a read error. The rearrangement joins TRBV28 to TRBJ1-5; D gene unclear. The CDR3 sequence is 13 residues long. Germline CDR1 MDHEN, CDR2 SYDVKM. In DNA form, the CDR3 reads TGTGTCAGCAGTTCACAGAGAAATCAGCCCCAGCATTTT. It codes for CVSSSQRNQPQHF.

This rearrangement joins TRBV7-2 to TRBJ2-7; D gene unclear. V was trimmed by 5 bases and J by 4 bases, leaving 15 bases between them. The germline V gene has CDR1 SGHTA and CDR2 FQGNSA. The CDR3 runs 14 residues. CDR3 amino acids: CASSPLPRQYEQYF. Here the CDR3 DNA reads TGTGCCAGCAGCCCACTCCCCCGACAATACGAGCAGTACTTC.

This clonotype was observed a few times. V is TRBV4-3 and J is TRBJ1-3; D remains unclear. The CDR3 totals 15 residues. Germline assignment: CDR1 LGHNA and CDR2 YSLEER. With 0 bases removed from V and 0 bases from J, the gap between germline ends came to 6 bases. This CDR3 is CASSQDEDSGNTIYF. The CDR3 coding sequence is TGCGCCAGCAGCCAAGACGAGGACTCTGGAAACACCATATATTTT.